This TCR beta chain was profiled in a study of cytomegalovirus exposure and HLA in healthy donors. General observations from the study: Among TCR beta chains, those listed as cytomegalovirus-associated numbered approximately 150. A later analysis found most CMV-associated TCR beta chains apparently HLA-restricted.

The V segment lost 0 bases and the J segment 0 bases; nucleotides outside the gene matches: 9. The CDR3 is 17 residues long. Germline loops: CDR1 SGHRS, CDR2 YFSETQ. Primers: 60 Vbeta forward and 13 Jbeta reverse. The method was immunoSEQ multiplex PCR; TCRdb's version includes in-frame clones alone and lacks a portion of them. The sample carries 180,000 or so clones, about 9.4% recorded once. This clone has more than one count but fewer than ten. Its antigen is not identified. The TCR originated in a woman aged 25 to 39 in good health and CMV-seropositive. The chain employs TRBV5-1 and TRBJ2-7, with 7 bases fitting TRBD1. The sequenced sample was PBMCs. The CDR3 DNA reads as TGCGCCAGCAGCTTGGGACAGGGAGCCCGATCCTCCTACGAGCAGTACTTC. This sequence encodes CASSLGQGARSSYEQYF.